The entry that follows covers one TCR beta chain sequence. This entry belongs to a study of T cell responses to AZD1222 COVID-19 vaccine. The repertoire was sequenced with immunoSEQ multiplex PCR; TCRdb's copy has only in-frame clones and lacks some. The sample contains 90,000 or so clones, over 70% of which appear only once. Germline trimming cut 2 bases from V and 6 bases from J; bases unmatched to any gene: 9. The CDR3 has 17 residues. Germline CDR1 is KGHSH and CDR2 is LQKENI. The clonotype originates from an adult in good health. The chain recombines TRBV18 with TRBJ2-1, with 11 nucleotides matching TRBD2. This material consisted of peripheral blood, taken on day 0 of AZD1222 vaccination. DNA of the CDR3: TGTGCCAGCTCACCAGTCGGACTAGCGGGCGCCGCCAATGAGCAGTTCTTC. It is translated as CASSPVGLAGAANEQFF.